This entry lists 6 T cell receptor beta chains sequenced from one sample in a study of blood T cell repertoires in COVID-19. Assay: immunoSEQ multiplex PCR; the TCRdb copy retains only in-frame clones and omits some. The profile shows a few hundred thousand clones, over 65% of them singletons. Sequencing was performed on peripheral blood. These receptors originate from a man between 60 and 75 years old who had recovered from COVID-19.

CDR3 amino acids: CASSQGGTGDLWANQPQHF. The CDR3 region has the DNA TGCGCCAGCAGCCAAGGAGGGACAGGGGACCTATGGGCCAATCAGCCCCAGCATTTT. The chain has TRBV4-1 and TRBJ1-5, with 10 nucleotides matching TRBD1. V lost 1 base to trimming and J lost 3 bases; unmatched junction nucleotides: 12. CDR1 and CDR2 from the germline V gene are MGHRA and YSYEKL. The CDR3 extends over 19 amino acids.

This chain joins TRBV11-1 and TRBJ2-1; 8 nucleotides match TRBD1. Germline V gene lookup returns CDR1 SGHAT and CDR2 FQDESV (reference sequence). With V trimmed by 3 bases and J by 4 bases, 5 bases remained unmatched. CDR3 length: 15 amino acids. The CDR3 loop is CASSLQGAGYNEQFF. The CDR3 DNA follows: TGTGCCAGCAGCTTGCAGGGGGCAGGGTACAATGAGCAGTTCTTC.

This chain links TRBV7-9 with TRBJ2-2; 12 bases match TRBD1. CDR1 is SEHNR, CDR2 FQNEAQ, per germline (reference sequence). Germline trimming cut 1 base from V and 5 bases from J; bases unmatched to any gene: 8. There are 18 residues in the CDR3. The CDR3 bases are TGTGCCAGCAGCTTAGGCACGGGACAGGGGGCTCGGACCGGGGAGCTGTTTTTT. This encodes CASSLGTGQGARTGELFF.

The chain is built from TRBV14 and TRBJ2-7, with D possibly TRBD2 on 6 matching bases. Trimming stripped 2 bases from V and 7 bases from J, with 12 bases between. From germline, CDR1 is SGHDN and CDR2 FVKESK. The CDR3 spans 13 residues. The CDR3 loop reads CASSQNLEGEQYF. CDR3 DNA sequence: TGTGCCAGCAGCCAAAACCTGGAGGGTGAGCAGTACTTC. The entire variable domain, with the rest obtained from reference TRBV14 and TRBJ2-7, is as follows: EAGVTQFPSHSVIEKGQTVTLRCDPISGHDNLYWYRRVMGKEIKFLLHFVKESKQDESGMPNNRFLAERTGGTYSTLKVQPAELEDSGVYFCASSQNLEGEQYFGPGTRLTVT.

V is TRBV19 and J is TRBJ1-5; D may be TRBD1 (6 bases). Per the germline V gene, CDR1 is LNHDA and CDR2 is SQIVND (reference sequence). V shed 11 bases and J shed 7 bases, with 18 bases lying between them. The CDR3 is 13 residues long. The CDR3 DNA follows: TGTGCCCCCCGCGAGGGGGACCAACAGCCCCAGCATTTT. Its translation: CAPREGDQQPQHF. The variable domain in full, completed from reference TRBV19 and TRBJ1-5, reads DGGITQSPKYLFRKEGQNVTLSCEQNLNHDAMYWYRQDPGQGLRLIYYSQIVNDFQKGDIAEGYSVSREKKESFPLTVTSAQKNPTAFYLCAPREGDQQPQHFGDGTRLSIL.

Here the CDR3 DNA reads TGTGCCAGCAGCTTAGATGCAGTCGGGATGAACACTGAAGCTTTCTTT. This gives the protein CASSLDAVGMNTEAFF. The chain uses TRBV7-8 and TRBJ1-1; D gene ambiguous. Trimming cost V 1 base and J 0 bases, with 12 bases left between them. Germline V gives CDR1 SGHVS, CDR2 FQNEAQ. This CDR3 has 16 amino acids.